This TCR beta chain is from a study of blood T cell repertoires in COVID-19. Trimming at V came to 7 bases and at J to 0 bases, leaving 16 bases not matched to a gene. CDR1 is LNHDA and CDR2 is SQIVND in the germline V gene (reference sequence). The CDR3 contains 20 residues. Profiled with immunoSEQ multiplex PCR; TCRdb holds only in-frame clones, not every one. Of some 150,000 clones detected, about four fifths appear once; the ten largest clones hold roughly 1.6%. The source material was peripheral blood. The receptor was derived from a human donor in a cohort sampled during active COVID-19. The chain carries TRBV19 and TRBJ2-6, with 9 bases lining up with TRBD1. This CDR3 is CASTLGDRDRLSSGANVLTF. The CDR3 nucleotides read TGTGCCAGTACCTTGGGGGACAGGGACCGACTGAGCTCTGGGGCCAACGTCCTGACTTTC.